This TCR beta chain is drawn from a study of response to subunit inactivated influenza vaccine. MiXCR was run by TCRdb on the RT-PCR reads, yielding one entry per CDR3 protein. This sample carries about 500,000 distinct CDR3 sequences, 16% of them seen once, and the ten largest clones take 3% to 3.5%. Germline CDR1 reads SGHAT; CDR2 reads FQNNGV. There are 15 residues in the CDR3. Trimming took 0 bases from V and 7 from J; bases not matched to a gene: 0. This clonotype was sampled from a man aged 50-75 years who received an inactivated influenza vaccine. Sample: CD4+ T cells sorted from PBMCs, taken about 23 months after vaccination. The V and J genes are TRBV11-2 and TRBJ1-6; 10 bases map to TRBD1. The CDR3 loop reads CASSLEGQGNSPLHF. The CDR3 nucleotides read TGTGCCAGCAGCTTAGAGGGACAGGGGAATTCACCCCTCCACTTT.